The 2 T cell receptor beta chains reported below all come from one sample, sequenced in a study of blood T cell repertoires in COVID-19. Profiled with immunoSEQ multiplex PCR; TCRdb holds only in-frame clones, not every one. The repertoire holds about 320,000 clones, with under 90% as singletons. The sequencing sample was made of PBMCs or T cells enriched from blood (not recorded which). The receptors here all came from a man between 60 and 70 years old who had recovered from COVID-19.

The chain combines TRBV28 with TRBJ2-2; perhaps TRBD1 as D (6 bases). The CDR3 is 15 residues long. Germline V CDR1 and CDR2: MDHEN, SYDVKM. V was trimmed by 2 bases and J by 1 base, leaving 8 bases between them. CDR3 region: CASSLGGWNTGELFF. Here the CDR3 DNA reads TGTGCCAGCAGTTTAGGGGGCTGGAACACCGGGGAGCTGTTTTTT.

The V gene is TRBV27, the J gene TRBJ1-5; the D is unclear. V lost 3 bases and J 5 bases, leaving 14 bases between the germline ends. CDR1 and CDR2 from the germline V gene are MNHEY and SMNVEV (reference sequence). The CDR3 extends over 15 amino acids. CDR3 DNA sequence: TGTGCCAGCAGTTTCCGTAGAGGCATGCATCAGCCCCAGCATTTT. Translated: CASSFRRGMHQPQHF.